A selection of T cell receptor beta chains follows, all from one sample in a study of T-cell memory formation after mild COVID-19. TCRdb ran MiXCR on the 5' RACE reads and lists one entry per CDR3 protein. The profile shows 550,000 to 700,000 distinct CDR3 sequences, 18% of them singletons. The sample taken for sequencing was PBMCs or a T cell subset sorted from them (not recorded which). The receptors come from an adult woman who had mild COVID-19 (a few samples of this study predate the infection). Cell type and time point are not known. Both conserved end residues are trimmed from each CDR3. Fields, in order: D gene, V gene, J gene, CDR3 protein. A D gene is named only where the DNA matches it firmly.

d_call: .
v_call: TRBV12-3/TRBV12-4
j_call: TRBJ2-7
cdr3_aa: ASTGEGAPSYEQY

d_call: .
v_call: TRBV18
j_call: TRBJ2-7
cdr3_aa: ASSPNQFQGIHYEQY

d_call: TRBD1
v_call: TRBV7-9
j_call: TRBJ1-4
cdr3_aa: ASTVREQGIKLF

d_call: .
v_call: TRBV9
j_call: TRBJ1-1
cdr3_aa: ASSVDGRVGTEAF

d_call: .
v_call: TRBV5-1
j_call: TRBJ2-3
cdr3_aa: ASSGTNADTQY

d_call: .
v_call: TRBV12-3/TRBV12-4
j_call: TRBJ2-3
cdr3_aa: ASSFDFPDTQY

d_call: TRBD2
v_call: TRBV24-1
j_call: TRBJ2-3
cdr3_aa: ATSESRTSGGITDTQY

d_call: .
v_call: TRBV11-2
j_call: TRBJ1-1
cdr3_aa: ASSFVVTNTEAF

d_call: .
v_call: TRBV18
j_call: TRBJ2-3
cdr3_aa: ASSPQGGLTDTQY

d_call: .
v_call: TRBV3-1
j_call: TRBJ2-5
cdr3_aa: ASSLQPGGRGETQY

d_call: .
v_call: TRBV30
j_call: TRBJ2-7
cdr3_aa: ACQGSYEQY

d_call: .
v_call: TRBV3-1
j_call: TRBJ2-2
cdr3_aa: ASSSGTGELF

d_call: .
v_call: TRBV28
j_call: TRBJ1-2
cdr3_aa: ASSFRRRYGYT

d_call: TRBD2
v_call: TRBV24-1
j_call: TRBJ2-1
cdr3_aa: ATSASSGAYNEQF

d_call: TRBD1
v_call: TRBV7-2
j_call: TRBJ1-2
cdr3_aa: ASSTLTGGGYT

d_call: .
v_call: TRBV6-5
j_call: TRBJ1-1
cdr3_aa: ASITPWGTEAF

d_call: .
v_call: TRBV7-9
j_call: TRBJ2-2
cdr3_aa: ASSLRVVGTGELF

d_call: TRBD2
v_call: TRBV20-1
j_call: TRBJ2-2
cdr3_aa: SASHSGGTGELF

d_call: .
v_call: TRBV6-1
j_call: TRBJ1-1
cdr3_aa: ASRKPGDGTGAF

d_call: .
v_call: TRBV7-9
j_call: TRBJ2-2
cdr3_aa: ASILGGMTTGELF

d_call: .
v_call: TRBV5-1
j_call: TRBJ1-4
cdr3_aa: ASSRAGAATNEKLF

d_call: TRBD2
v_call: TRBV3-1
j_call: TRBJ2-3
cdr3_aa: ASSQDYNRREGRSTDTQY

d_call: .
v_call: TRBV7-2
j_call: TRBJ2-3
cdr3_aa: ASLLEGFGGTDTQY

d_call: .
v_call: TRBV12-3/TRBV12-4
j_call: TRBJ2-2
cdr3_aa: ASSSTPTGELF

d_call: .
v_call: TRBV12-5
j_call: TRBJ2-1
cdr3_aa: ASGLVLGVDNEQF

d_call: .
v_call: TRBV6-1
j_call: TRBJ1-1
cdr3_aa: ATSRQMNTEAF

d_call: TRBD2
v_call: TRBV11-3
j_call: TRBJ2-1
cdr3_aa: ASSSWGGPTYNEQF

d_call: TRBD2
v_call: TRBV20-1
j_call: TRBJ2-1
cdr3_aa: SASSGGHNEQF

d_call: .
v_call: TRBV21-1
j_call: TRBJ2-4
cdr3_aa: ASSKVLRGAENIQY

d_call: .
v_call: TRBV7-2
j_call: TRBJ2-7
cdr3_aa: ASSYLRRAYEQY

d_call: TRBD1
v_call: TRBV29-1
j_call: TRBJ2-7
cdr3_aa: SVGDRGYYEQY

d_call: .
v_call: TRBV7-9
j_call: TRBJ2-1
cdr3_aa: ASSPKAGSSYNEQF

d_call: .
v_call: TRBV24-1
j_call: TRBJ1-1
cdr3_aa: ATSEGSRGTEAF

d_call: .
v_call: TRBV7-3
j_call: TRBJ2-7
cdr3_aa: ASSPSGSYEQY

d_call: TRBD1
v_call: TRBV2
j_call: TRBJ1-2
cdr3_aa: ASSDRRGDSGYT

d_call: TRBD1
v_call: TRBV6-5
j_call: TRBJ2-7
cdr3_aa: ASSYSTRDREDEQY

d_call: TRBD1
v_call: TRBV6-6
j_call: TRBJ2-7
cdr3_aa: ASSDVDRGASEQY

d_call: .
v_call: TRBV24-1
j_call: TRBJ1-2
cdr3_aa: ATSDFRGGVTTAGGYT

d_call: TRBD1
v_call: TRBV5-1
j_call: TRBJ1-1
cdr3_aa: ASTFSYRGSNTEAF

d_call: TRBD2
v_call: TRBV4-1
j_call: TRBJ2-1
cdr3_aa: ASRRRGGLNEQF

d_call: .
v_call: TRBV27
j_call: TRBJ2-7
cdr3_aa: ASSPRRSQVVGDAQY

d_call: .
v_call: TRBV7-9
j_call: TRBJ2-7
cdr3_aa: ASSLVGGRAYEQY

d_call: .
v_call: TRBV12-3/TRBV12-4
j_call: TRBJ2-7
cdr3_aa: ASSLGPSEQY

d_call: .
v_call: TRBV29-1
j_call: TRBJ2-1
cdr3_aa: SVKGVLYNEQF

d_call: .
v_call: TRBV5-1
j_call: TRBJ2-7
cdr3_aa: ASTPDGTYEQY

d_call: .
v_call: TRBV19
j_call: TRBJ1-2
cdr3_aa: ASSIGTPNTYGYT

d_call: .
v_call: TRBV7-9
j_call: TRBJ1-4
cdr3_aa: ASSLGSWVSKNEKLF

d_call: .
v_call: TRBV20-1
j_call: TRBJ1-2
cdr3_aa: SARDEEKGDPIDGYT